Listed here is a single T cell receptor (beta chain). The CDR3 has 14 amino acids. The V gene's germline CDR1 is SGHAT and CDR2 FQNNGV. Between the trimmed V and J ends, which lost 5 bases and 5 bases, there was a span of 15 bases. The data were taken from a study of blood T cell repertoires in COVID-19. Study information: PBMCs, B-cell-depleted T cells, or T cells were the source of the cDNA or gDNA that made up the material.

Original methodology: Estimation of nucleated cell counts relied on the amplification of reference gene primers. The method was immunoSEQ multiplex PCR; TCRdb's version includes in-frame clones alone and lacks a portion of them. V, J and clone size are taken as reported in that table, and D and trimming were inferred from the DNA itself. This sample has around 61,000 clones, with roughly 81% found just once. The sequence was obtained from a man aged 80 or over with acute or convalescent COVID-19. The chain uses TRBV11-2 and TRBJ1-1, with D possibly being TRBD1 (6 bases). Sample: peripheral blood. DNA of the CDR3: TGTGCCAGCAGCCCGGACAGTGCTGGGACTGAAGCTTTCTTT. Amino acid sequence: CASSPDSAGTEAFF.